Shown below are 17 T cell receptor beta chains from a single sample sequenced in a study of graft-versus-host responses after intestinal transplantation. Using immunoSEQ multiplex PCR, the repertoire was profiled, and TCRdb retains in-frame clones only, with some absent. The profile shows 85,000 to 90,000 clones, 91% of them singletons. Their specific antigens are unknown. The specimen was unstimulated CD4+ T cells sorted from spleen or lymph node cells, collected before transplant. The receptors were sampled from a human donor who was the organ donor for an intestinal transplant.

The chain couples TRBV28 to TRBJ2-6; no reliable D call. The CDR3 is made up of 15 amino acids. CDR1 and CDR2 (germline): MDHEN, SYDVKM. Trimming removed 0 bases from V and 3 bases from J, with 6 bases in between. CDR3 sequence: CASSLWTYGANVLTF. CDR3 nucleotide sequence: TGTGCCAGCAGTTTATGGACATATGGGGCCAACGTCCTGACTTTC.

The CDR3 sequence: CASSFSGGSYNEQFF. In nucleotides, the CDR3 is TGCGCCAGCAGCTTTAGCGGGGGCTCCTACAATGAGCAGTTCTTC. The genes are TRBV5-1 and TRBJ2-1, with 9 bases matching TRBD2. The CDR3 contains 15 residues. V lost 2 bases and J lost 0; bases outside the gene matches: 0. Germline CDR1 is SGHRS and CDR2 is YFSETQ.

The chain is built from TRBV6-5 and TRBJ2-2; D possibly corresponds to TRBD1 (5 bases). Germline CDR1 reads MNHEY; CDR2 reads SVGAGI. The ends were cut back, 0 bases at V and 1 base at J, with 9 bases in the middle. The CDR3 is 16 residues long. The CDR3 loop reads CASSYSPGKNTGELFF. CDR3 nucleotide sequence: TGTGCCAGCAGTTACTCGCCAGGGAAGAACACCGGGGAGCTGTTTTTT.

The CDR3 coding sequence is TGTGCCAGCACCTGGGGGGGGCTTGCTTTCTTT. This gives the protein CASTWGGLAFF. This sequence joins TRBV28 and TRBJ1-1, with TRBD1 as a possible D gene (6 bases). Trimming removed 7 bases from V and 11 bases from J, with 14 bases in between. Germline loops: CDR1 MDHEN, CDR2 SYDVKM. This CDR3 is built from 11 residues.

This clone was counted between two and nine times. V is TRBV12-5 and J is TRBJ1-5; a weak D match, TRBD1 (6 bases). The germline V gene has CDR1 LGHNT and CDR2 FRNRAP. V was pared by 3 bases and J by 7 bases, with 10 bases between. The CDR3 sequence is 13 residues long. CDR3 sequence: CASGFGGRQPQHF. CDR3 DNA: TGTGCTAGTGGTTTCGGGGGGCGCCAGCCCCAGCATTTT.

The count of this clone is one. This chain connects TRBV11-2 to TRBJ2-2; 8 nucleotides align to TRBD2. The CDR3 runs to 16 residues. J gave up 4 bases and V 5 bases, and 9 bases lay outside the gene matches. Looked up from germline, CDR1 is SGHAT and CDR2 is FQNNGV. Written as DNA, the CDR3 is TGTGCCAGCAGCCTACCGGGACTAGGGCGCACCGGGGAGCTGTTTTTT. This encodes CASSLPGLGRTGELFF. Full variable domain (remainder filled in from reference TRBV11-2 and TRBJ2-2): EAGVAQSPRYKIIEKRQSVAFWCNPISGHATLYWYQQILGQGPKLLIQFQNNGVVDDSQLPKDRFSAERLKGVDSTLKIQPAKLEDSAVYLCASSLPGLGRTGELFFGEGSRLTVL.

A few counts support this clone. The V call is TRBV4-1, the J call TRBJ1-2; 8 bases are shared with TRBD1. V dropped 0 bases and J dropped 2; count of bases not matched to a gene: 11. The CDR3 length is 18 residues. From germline, CDR1 is MGHRA and CDR2 YSYEKL. The CDR3 spells CASSQDLGQGAGNYGYTF. In DNA form, the CDR3 reads TGCGCCAGCAGCCAAGATCTTGGTCAGGGGGCGGGAAACTATGGCTACACCTTC.

The V call is TRBV21-1, the J call TRBJ1-6. TRBV21-1 is listed as a pseudogene. The CDR3 has 16 amino acids. CDR3 in amino acids: CASSKGGGAYNSPLHF. The CDR3 DNA reads TGTGCCAGCAGCAAAGGGGGGGGCGCGTATAATTCACCCCTCCACTTT.

The genes are TRBV9 and TRBJ2-1, with 9 bases that match TRBD2. The CDR3 spans 15 residues. CDR1 and CDR2 from the germline V gene are SGDLS and YYNGEE. J was trimmed by 2 bases and V by 4 bases; bases with no gene match: 4. In DNA, the CDR3 is TGTGCCAGCAGCACCAGCGGGAGGACCTACAATGAGCAGTTCTTC. Its protein is CASSTSGRTYNEQFF.

J is TRBJ2-5 and V is TRBV6-5, with 12 bases fitting TRBD2. The CDR3 loop spans 16 amino acids. The germline V gene has CDR1 MNHEY and CDR2 SVGAGI. J was trimmed by 2 bases and V by 2 bases; bases with no gene match: 3. Written as DNA, the CDR3 is TGTGCCAGCAGTTACACTAGCGGGGGGCTACAAGAGACCCAGTACTTC. Translation: CASSYTSGGLQETQYF.

J is TRBJ2-7 and V is TRBV28, with D unclear. Trimming removed 5 bases from V and 1 base from J, with 15 bases in between. This CDR3 contains 15 residues. Germline loops: CDR1 MDHEN, CDR2 SYDVKM. CDR3 bases: TGTGCCAGCAGTCCGCGGAGAGTGGCTTCCTACGAGCAGTACTTC. This gives the protein CASSPRRVASYEQYF.

This clone was seen a few times. V usage is TRBV30 and J usage is TRBJ1-6; 11 bases are shared with TRBD1. This CDR3 comprises 14 residues. V shed 4 bases and J 7 bases; nucleotides not matched to a gene: 3. Germline V lookup: CDR1 GTSNPN, CDR2 SVGIG (reference sequence). CDR3 nucleotides: TGTGCCTGGACTCGGGACAGGGGGAATTCACCCCTCCACTTT. This codes for CAWTRDRGNSPLHF.

The chain is built from TRBV4-2 and TRBJ2-2; TRBD2 matches 11 bases. The CDR3 length is 16 residues. With 3 bases clipped from V and 5 bases from J, the junction kept 5 bases outside the gene matches. CDR1 LGHNA and CDR2 YNFKEQ come from the germline V gene. The CDR3 region has the DNA TGTGCCAGCAGCCATACTAGCGGGAGTGGGACCGGGGAGCTGTTTTTT. Its protein is CASSHTSGSGTGELFF.

V and J are TRBV6-1 and TRBJ2-3, with TRBD2 as a possible D gene (5 bases). The germline CDR1 and CDR2 sequences are MNHNS and SASEGT. The CDR3 extends over 14 amino acids. V lost 0 bases and J 1 base, leaving 5 bases between the germline ends. The CDR3 DNA follows: TGTGCCAGCAGTGAAGCTAGCGGCACAGATACGCAGTATTTT. Translation gives CASSEASGTDTQYF.

The gene calls are TRBV10-3 and TRBJ1-2; unclear D gene. V gave up 4 bases and J gave up 6 bases, with 12 bases separating them. CDR3 length equals 13 residues. CDR1 and CDR2 from the germline V gene are ENHRY and SYGVKD. The CDR3 spells CAISGYQFHGYTF. The CDR3 nucleotides read TGTGCCATCAGTGGTTATCAGTTCCATGGCTACACCTTC.

This clone was detected only once. The genes are TRBV29-1 and TRBJ1-4, with TRBD1 matching over 9 bases. Trimming took 6 bases from V and 7 from J; bases not matched to a gene: 6. The germline gives CDR1 SQVTM, CDR2 ANQGSEA. The length of the CDR3 is 13 residues. The CDR3 protein is CSVQQGASEKLFF. CDR3 DNA: TGCAGCGTGCAACAGGGGGCGAGTGAAAAACTGTTTTTT.

This chain joins TRBV19 and TRBJ2-6; D not certain. Germline assignment: CDR1 LNHDA and CDR2 SQIVND (reference sequence). CDR3 length: 13 residues. Trimming cost V 5 bases and J 2 bases, with 4 bases left between them. The CDR3 nucleotides are TGTGCCAGTAGTCAAACTGGGGCCAACGTCCTGACTTTC. It yields the protein CASSQTGANVLTF.